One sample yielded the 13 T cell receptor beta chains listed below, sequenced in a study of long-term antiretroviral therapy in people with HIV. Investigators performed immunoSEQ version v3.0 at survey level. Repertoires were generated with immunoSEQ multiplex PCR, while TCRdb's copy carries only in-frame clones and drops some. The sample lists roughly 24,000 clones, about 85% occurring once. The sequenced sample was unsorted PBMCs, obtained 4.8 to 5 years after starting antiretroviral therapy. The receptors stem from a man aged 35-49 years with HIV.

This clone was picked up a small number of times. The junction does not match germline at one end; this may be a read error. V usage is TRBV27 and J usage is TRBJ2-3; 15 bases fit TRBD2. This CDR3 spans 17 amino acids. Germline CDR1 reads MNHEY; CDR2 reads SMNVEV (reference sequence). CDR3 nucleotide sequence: TGTGCCAGCAGTCGAAAGGGACTAGCGGGGGGCACGGATACGCAGTATTTT. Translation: CASSRKGLAGGTDTQYF.

The CDR3 DNA reads as TGTGCCAGCAGCTTTCAGTTGGGGGGTTACGAGCAGTACTTC. It codes for CASSFQLGGYEQYF. V and J are TRBV7-2 and TRBJ2-7; TRBD2 is a possible D gene (6 bases). The CDR3 loop spans 14 amino acids. Germline V gene data show CDR1 as SGHTA and CDR2 as FQGNSA. V gave up 3 bases and J gave up 4 bases, with 13 bases separating them. The whole variable domain, remainder taken from reference TRBV7-2 and TRBJ2-7, is GAGVSQSPSNKVTEKGKDVELRCDPISGHTALYWYRQSLGQGLEFLIYFQGNSAPDKSGLPSDRFSAERTGGSVSTLTIQRTQQEDSAVYLCASSFQLGGYEQYFGPGTRLTVT.

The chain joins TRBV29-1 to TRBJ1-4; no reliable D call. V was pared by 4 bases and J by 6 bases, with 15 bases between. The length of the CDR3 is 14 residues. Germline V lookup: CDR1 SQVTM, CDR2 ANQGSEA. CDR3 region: CSVVSSADHEKLFF. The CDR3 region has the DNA TGCAGCGTTGTTTCGTCGGCCGATCATGAAAAACTGTTTTTT.

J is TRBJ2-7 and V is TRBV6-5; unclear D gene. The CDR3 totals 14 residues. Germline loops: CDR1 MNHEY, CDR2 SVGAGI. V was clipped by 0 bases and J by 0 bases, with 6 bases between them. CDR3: CASSYSAGSYEQYF. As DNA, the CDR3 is TGTGCCAGCAGTTACTCGGCCGGCTCCTACGAGCAGTACTTC.

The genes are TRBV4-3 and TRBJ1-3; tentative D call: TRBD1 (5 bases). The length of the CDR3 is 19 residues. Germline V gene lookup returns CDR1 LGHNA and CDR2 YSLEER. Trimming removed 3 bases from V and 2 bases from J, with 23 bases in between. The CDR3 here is CASSQSIGGESPPGNTIYF. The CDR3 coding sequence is TGCGCCAGCAGCCAGTCCATTGGGGGGGAATCTCCCCCTGGAAACACCATATATTTT.

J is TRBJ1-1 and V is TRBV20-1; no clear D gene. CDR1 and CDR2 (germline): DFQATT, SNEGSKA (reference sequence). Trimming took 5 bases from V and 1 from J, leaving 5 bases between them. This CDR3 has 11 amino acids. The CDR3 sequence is CSAWRNTEAFF. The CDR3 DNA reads TGCAGTGCTTGGCGGAACACTGAAGCTTTCTTT.

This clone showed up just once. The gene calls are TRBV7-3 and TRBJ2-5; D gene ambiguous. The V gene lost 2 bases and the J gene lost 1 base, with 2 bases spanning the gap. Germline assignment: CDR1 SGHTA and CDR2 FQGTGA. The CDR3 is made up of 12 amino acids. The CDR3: CASSLLQETQYF. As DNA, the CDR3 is TGTGCCAGCAGCTTACTCCAAGAGACCCAGTACTTC.

CDR3 DNA: TGCGCCAGCAGAGCGGGGAACACCGGGGAGCTGTTTTTT. Its translation: CASRAGNTGELFF. The chain has TRBV4-1 and TRBJ2-2, with D perhaps TRBD2 (6 bases). Germline V gene data show CDR1 as MGHRA and CDR2 as YSYEKL. CDR3 length equals 13 residues. V was cut by 6 bases and J by 1 base, with 6 bases left in between.

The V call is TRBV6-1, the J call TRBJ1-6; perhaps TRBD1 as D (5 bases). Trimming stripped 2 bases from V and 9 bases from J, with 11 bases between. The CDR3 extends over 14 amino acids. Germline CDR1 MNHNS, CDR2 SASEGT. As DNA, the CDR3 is TGTGCCAGCAGTGAAAGGGGCGGGGCTTCACCCCTCCACTTT. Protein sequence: CASSERGGASPLHF.

CDR3 in DNA: TGCGCCAGCAGTGGGCCTGATTATGGCTACACCTTC. It specifies CASSGPDYGYTF. The rearrangement joins TRBV10-2 to TRBJ1-2; D is ambiguous. The CDR3 consists of 12 residues. CDR1 and CDR2 from the germline V gene are WSHSY and SAAADI. V lost 4 bases, J lost 5 bases, and 8 bases lay in between.

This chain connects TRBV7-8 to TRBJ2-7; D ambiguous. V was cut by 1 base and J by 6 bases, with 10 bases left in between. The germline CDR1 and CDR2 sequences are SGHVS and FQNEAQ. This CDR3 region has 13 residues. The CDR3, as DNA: TGTGCCAGCAGCTTAGTGGTGGATGGCGAGCAGTACTTC. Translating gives CASSLVVDGEQYF.

In nucleotides, the CDR3 is TGTGCCAGCAGCTCGGATAACGTAATAGCGACACCCCTCCACTTT. As protein: CASSSDNVIATPLHF. V gene TRBV11-2 combines with J gene TRBJ1-6; no firm D call. V dropped 4 bases and J dropped 11 bases, with 18 bases sitting between them. Per germline, CDR1 SGHAT and CDR2 FQNNGV. CDR3 size: 15 residues.

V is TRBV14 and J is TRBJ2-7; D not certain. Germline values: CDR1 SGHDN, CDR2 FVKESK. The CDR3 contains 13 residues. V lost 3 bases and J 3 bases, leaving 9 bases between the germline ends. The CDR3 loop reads CASSQKLLYEQYF. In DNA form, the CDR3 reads TGTGCCAGCAGCCAGAAACTCCTCTACGAGCAGTACTTC.